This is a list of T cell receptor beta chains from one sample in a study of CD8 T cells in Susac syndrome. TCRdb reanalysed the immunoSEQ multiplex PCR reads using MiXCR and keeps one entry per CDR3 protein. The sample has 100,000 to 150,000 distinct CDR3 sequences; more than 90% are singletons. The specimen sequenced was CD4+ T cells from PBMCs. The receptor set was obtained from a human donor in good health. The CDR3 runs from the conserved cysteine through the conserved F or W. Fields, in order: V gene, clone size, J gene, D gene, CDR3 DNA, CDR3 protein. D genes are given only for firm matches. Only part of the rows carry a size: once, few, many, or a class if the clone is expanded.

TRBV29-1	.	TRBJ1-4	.	TGCAGCGTCCGGGACACCGACTATGAAAAACTGTTTTTT	CSVRDTDYEKLFF
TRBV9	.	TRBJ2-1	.	TGTGCCAGCAGCGTAGCCCCCGGGGGTTCCATTGAGCAGTTCTTC	CASSVAPGGSIEQFF
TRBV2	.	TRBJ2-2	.	TGTGCCAGCAGTAGACCAATCTCCAACACCGGGGAGCTGTTTTTT	CASSRPISNTGELFF
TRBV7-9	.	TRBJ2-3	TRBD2	TGTGCCAGCAGACGGCCTTTACTAGCGGCCACAGATACGCAGTATTTT	CASRRPLLAATDTQYF
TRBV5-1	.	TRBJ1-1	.	TGCGCCAGCAGCTTGATGGGACGCAGAGTGACTGAAGCTTTCTTT	CASSLMGRRVTEAFF
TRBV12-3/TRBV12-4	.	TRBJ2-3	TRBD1	TGTGCCAGCAGCCGCCGCGGACAGGGGTTCTTCACAGATACGCAGTATTTT	CASSRRGQGFFTDTQYF
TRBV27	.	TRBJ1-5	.	TGTGCCAGCAGTTTATCGGGAGGTTTCAATCAGCCCCAGCATTTT	CASSLSGGFNQPQHF
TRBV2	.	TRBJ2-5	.	TGTGCCAGCCTCTTATTCTCCCAAGAGACCCAGTACTTC	CASLLFSQETQYF
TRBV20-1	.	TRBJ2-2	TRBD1	TGCAGTGCAAACGCAGGGGGAACCGGGGAGCTGTTTTTT	CSANAGGTGELFF
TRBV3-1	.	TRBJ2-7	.	TGTGCCAGCAGCCAAGATGGACTTCGCTACGAGCAGTACTTC	CASSQDGLRYEQYF
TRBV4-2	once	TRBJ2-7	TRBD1	TGTGCCAGCAGCTCGCGGACAGGGAGCTACGAGCAGTACTTC	CASSSRTGSYEQYF
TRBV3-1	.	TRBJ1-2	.	TGTGCCAGCAGCCAAGAGGACCCTATGGGGAACTATGGCTACACCTTC	CASSQEDPMGNYGYTF
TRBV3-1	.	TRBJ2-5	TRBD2	TGTGCCAGCAGCCCTAGCGGGAGAGAGACCCAGTACTTC	CASSPSGRETQYF
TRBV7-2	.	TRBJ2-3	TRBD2	TGTGCCAGCAGCTTAACGGGACTAGCGGGAGGGCCGACAGATACGCAGTATTTT	CASSLTGLAGGPTDTQYF
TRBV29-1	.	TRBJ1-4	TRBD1	TGCAGCGCAAGGGACAGGGGGATTGAAAAACTGTTTTTT	CSARDRGIEKLFF
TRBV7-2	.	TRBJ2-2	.	TGTGCCAGCAGCGATTACAGGGCCGGGGAGCTGTTTTTT	CASSDYRAGELFF
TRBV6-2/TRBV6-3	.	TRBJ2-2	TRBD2	TGTGCCAGCAGTTACACGGCTAGCGGGAGCGGCGGGGAGCTGTTTTTT	CASSYTASGSGGELFF
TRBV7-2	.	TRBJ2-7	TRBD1	TGTGCCAGCAGCCAAATACCAGGGGGCTCCTACGAGCAGTACTTC	CASSQIPGGSYEQYF
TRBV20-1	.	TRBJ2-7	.	TGCAGTGCTACCCGGACAGCCCTGGCCTACGAGCAGTACTTC	CSATRTALAYEQYF
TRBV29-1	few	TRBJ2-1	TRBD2	TGCAGCGTTAGCGGGAGGCTGTACAATGAGCAGTTCTTC	CSVSGRLYNEQFF
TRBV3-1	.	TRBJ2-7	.	TGTGCCAGCAGTCTGAGGGGGGGCGGCGAGCAGTACTTC	CASSLRGGGEQYF
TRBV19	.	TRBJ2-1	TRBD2	TGTGCCAGCAGGACTAGCGGGAGCTCCTACAATGAGCAGTTCTTC	CASRTSGSSYNEQFF
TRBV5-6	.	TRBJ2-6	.	TGTGCCAGCAGCTCTGGACGGACCAGGCGAGGGGCCAACGTCCTGACTTTC	CASSSGRTRRGANVLTF
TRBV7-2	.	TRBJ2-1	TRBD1	TGTGCCAGCAGATGGACAGGGGCGGGTGAGCAGTTCTTC	CASRWTGAGEQFF
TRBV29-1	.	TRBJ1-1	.	TGCAGCGTTGAGGGGAACAGGGTAGGCGCTGAAGCTTTCTTT	CSVEGNRVGAEAFF
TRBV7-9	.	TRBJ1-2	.	TGTGCCAGCAGCCCGGACGGAAGAAACTATGGCTACACCTTC	CASSPDGRNYGYTF
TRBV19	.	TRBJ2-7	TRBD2	TGTGCCAGTAACCCAGCCAGCGGGAGTGTATACGAGCAGTACTTC	CASNPASGSVYEQYF
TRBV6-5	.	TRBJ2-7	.	TGTGCCAGCAGCATAAGAGACGGTGCCTACGAGCAGTACTTC	CASSIRDGAYEQYF
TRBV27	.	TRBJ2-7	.	TGTGCCAGCAGGGAACAGGTACAGGGCACCTACGAGCAGTACTTC	CASREQVQGTYEQYF
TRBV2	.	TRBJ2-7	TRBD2	TGTGCCAGCAGTGCACTAGCGTACGAGCAGTACTTC	CASSALAYEQYF
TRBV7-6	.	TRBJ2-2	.	TGTGCCAGCAGCTTGACAGGCGGATCGAACACCGGGGAGCTGTTTTTT	CASSLTGGSNTGELFF
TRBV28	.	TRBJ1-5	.	TGTGCCAGCACGCGACAGCGCAATCAGCCCCAGCATTTT	CASTRQRNQPQHF
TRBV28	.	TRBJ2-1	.	TGTGCCAGCAGTTACGGGAATTACAATGAGCAGTTCTTC	CASSYGNYNEQFF
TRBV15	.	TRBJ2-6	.	TGTGCCACCAGCAGTCGTGTCCCTGGGGCCAACGTCCTGACTTTC	CATSSRVPGANVLTF
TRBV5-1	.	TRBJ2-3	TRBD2	TGCGCCAGCAGTCTTCTAGCGGTCTCGGATACGCAGTATTTT	CASSLLAVSDTQYF
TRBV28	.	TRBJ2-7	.	TGTGCCAGCAGTTCGACCTGGAAACCTCTCCCGGGACGGAACCGATACGAGCAGTACTTC	CASSSTWKPLPGRNRYEQYF
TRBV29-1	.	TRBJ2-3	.	TGCAGCGTTGGTTGGGATCTTGGCACAGATACGCAGTATTTT	CSVGWDLGTDTQYF
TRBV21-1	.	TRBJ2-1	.	TGTGCCAGCAGCAAATCCCGGCACCATGAGCAGTTCTTC	CASSKSRHHEQFF
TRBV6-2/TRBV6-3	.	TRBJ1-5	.	TGTGCCAGCAGTTACTCCGGGAGTTCGCAGCCCCAGCATTTT	CASSYSGSSQPQHF
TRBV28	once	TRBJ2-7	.	TGTGCCAGCAGTTTCATCGAGCAGTACTTC	CASSFIEQYF
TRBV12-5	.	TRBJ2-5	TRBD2	TGTGCTAGTGCCCTTCAGAAGACTAGCGGGAGGGAGGAGACCCAGTACTTC	CASALQKTSGREETQYF
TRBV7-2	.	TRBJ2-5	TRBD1	TGTGCCAGCAGCTCCTGGACAGGGAGGTACCAAGAGACCCAGTACTTC	CASSSWTGRYQETQYF
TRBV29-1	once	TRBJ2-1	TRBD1	TGCAGCGTTGTAAAAGGGACAGAGTCCTACAATGAGCAGTTCTTC	CSVVKGTESYNEQFF
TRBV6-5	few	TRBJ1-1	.	TGTGCCAGCAGTTCGGGGGGGAACACTGAAGCTTTCTTT	CASSSGGNTEAFF
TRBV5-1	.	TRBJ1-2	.	TGCGCCAGCAGCTCCCAGACAGGACCTGAGGGCTACACCTTC	CASSSQTGPEGYTF
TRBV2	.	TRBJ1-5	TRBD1	TGTGCCAGCAGCGTACCGACAGGGGGAACGTATAGCAATCAGCCCCAGCATTTT	CASSVPTGGTYSNQPQHF
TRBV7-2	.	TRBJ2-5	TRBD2	TGTGCCAGCAGCCTATCTAGCGGGAGGTTGGAGACCCAGTACTTC	CASSLSSGRLETQYF
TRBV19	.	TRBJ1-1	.	TGTGCCAGTAGTCAGCGGTCCACTGAAGCTTTCTTT	CASSQRSTEAFF
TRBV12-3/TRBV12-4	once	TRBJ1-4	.	TGTGCCAGCAGAGGGGCTAATGAAAAACTGTTTTTT	CASRGANEKLFF
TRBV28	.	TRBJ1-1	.	TGTGCCAGCAGTTCCCCCGGGATGAACACTGAAGCTTTCTTT	CASSSPGMNTEAFF
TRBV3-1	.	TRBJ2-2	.	TGTGCCAGCAGCCCCCCGACTACCCTAACGAGCGGGGAGCTGTTTTTT	CASSPPTTLTSGELFF
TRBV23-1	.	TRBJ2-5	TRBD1	TGCGCCAGCAGTCAACCCCACGGGACAGGCGGAGAGACCCAGTACTTC	CASSQPHGTGGETQYF
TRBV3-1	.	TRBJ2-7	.	TGTGCCAGCAGCCAAGGAGGCGGGGGCGCCGGTTACTTC	CASSQGGGGAGYF
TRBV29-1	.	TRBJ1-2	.	TGCAGCGTTGGCGGCACCTATGGCTACACCTTC	CSVGGTYGYTF
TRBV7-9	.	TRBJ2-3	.	TGTGCCAGCAGCTTAGCACTAATGACTGAGCGAGATACGCAGTATTTT	CASSLALMTERDTQYF
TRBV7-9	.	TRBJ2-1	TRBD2	TGTGCCAGCAGCGGAATGGGGGGGATTGCTTACAATGAGCAGTTCTTC	CASSGMGGIAYNEQFF
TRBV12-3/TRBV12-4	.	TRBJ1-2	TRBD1	TGTGCCAGCAGTTCCCGTGGGACAGGGGGGGTAACTAACTATGGCTACACCTTC	CASSSRGTGGVTNYGYTF
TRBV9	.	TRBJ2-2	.	TGTGCCAGCAGGTGGCAGGGTACCGGGGAGCTGTTTTTT	CASRWQGTGELFF
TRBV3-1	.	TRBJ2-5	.	TGTGCCAGCAGCCACTCGGAGACCCAGTACTTC	CASSHSETQYF